This record covers a single T cell receptor (beta chain). Its antigen is still unknown. The data stem from a study of CD4+ T cells in melanoma. Study-wide results and caveats: Diverse differentiation states were reported for melanoma neoantigen-specific CD4+ T cells. CD8+ T cell, macrophage and B cell function reportedly correlated with neoantigen-specific CD4+ T cells.

Germline CDR1 and CDR2: LGHNA and YNFKEQ. The CDR3 contains 16 residues. The V and J ends lost 3 bases and 4 bases respectively, with 16 bases between them. Clones were sequenced by immunoSEQ multiplex PCR, and TCRdb holds only the in-frame ones, with some missing. The profile covers some 16,000 clones, with around 77% appearing a single time and approximately 12% taken by the ten largest. This clonotype was obtained from a human donor with melanoma. Sequencing used cells from a culture (not recorded whether cultured in vitro). The chain links TRBV4-2 to TRBJ2-1, with D perhaps matching TRBD1 or TRBD2 (5 bases each). The CDR3 DNA follows: TGTGCCAGCAGCCAGGGGGTATCCGACTTATACAATGAGCAGTTCTTC. Amino acids: CASSQGVSDLYNEQFF.